Included here is one T cell receptor (beta chain) sequence, with context. As yet, its antigen is unknown. Profiled with immunoSEQ multiplex PCR; TCRdb holds only in-frame clones, not every one. This sample has roughly 25,000 clones; roughly 94% occur once, and the top ten carry roughly 3%. This record belongs to a study of chemoradiotherapy in HPV16-positive cancers. Overall study context: Functional T-cell assays on a couple of HPV16-positive patients' cells defined candidate HPV-specific clones and common TCR motifs.

The study's findings and limits: Non-HPV-specific T cells did not expand in tumors during treatment, whereas candidate HPV-specific clones and E7-related motifs did. HPV-responsive T-cell expansion during chemoradiotherapy was linked to improved recurrence-free survival in HPV16-positive patients.

The TCR originated in a human donor with HPV-associated anogenital cancer. This sample was taken from a patient who underwent chemoradiotherapy.

CDR3 protein: CASSLAVGSSYEQYF. For the CDR3, the DNA is TGTGCCAGCAGCTTGGCCGTCGGCAGCTCCTACGAGCAGTACTTC. V usage is TRBV5-4 and J usage is TRBJ2-7; no clear D. Germline assignment: CDR1 SGHNT and CDR2 YYREEE (reference sequence). The CDR3 is made up of 15 amino acids. With 0 bases removed from V and 0 bases from J, the gap between germline ends came to 10 bases. Using reference TRBV5-4 and TRBJ2-7 for the parts outside the CDR3, the full variable domain is ETGVTQSPTHLIKTRGQQVTLRCSSQSGHNTVSWYQQALGQGPQFIFQYYREEENGRGNFPPRFSGLQFPNYSSELNVNALELDDSALYLCASSLAVGSSYEQYFGPGTRLTVT.